This T cell receptor (beta chain) appears in the sequencing data of a study of OX40 agonist ivuxolimab in advanced cancers. With respect to the entire study: The costimulatory receptor OX40 (CD134) was targeted by ivuxolimab, a fully human IgG2 agonistic monoclonal antibody. Intravenous ivuxolimab was administered to patients every 2 weeks at six dose levels: 0.01, 0.1, 0.3, 1.5, 3 and 10 mg/kg. Of the 50 or so patients in dose escalation, about 20 had hepatocellular carcinoma, some 15 had melanoma, 9 had renal cell carcinoma and 9 had head and neck cancer. In the dose-escalation cohort, roughly 80% of patients were male, and the mean age was roughly 60 years, with a range of roughly 23 to 85. Prior anti-PD-1, anti-PD-L1 or anti-CTLA-4 therapy was permitted, and checkpoint inhibitors had been received by approximately 39% of dose-escalation patients. Three dose-escalation patients achieved partial responses, one with hepatocellular carcinoma and two with cutaneous melanoma. Peripheral TCRbeta sequencing aimed to test whether ivuxolimab altered TCR sequence diversity and caused clonal T-cell expansion. The paper covers the monotherapy dose-escalation part of the phase I ivuxolimab trial, which included N ≈ 52 patients. What the work shows at the level of the full study, not this receptor alone: At doses of 0.1 to 3.0 mg/kg, clonal expansion of both CD4+ and CD8+ blood T cells was observed from baseline to week 6. Partial responders in the 0.1-3.0 mg/kg groups had among the lowest normalized peripheral clonal expansion, especially among CD8+ T cells. The antigen specificity of the peripheral T cells that underwent clonal expansion was not determined. After ivuxolimab, CD8+ T cells had more expanded clones than CD4+ T cells on average. Low levels of normalized T-cell clonal expansion were also seen in some patients who did not respond.

For sequencing of the TCRbeta CDR3 region, genomic DNA was extracted from the sorted cells. The immunoSEQ Assay was used to sequence the TCRbeta CDR3 regions. TCRdb carries this immuneACCESS record with in-frame sequences only. Its versions omit some clonotypes, under half of them owing to an unresolved V gene in the studies checked, with the rest unexplained. Present in this sample are about 60,000 clones, approximately 86% of which were seen just once. The biggest ten clones account for 0.9% to 1.2% of the sample. V is shortened by 3 bases, J by 5 bases, and the region joining them spans 10 bases. CDR1 and CDR2 (ENHRY, SYGVKD) derive from the germline V gene. The CDR3 sequence holds 14 residues, the cysteine and phenylalanine included. Only the CDR3 DNA is retained, 42 bases long and in frame from the first base. Patients with a history of autoimmune disease or receiving systemic immunosuppression were excluded from the trial. Peripheral blood for TCR sequencing was collected from all dose cohorts at baseline, on cycle 4 day 1, and on cycle 7 day 1. The samples were taken from a phase I, first-in-human, multicenter, open-label dose-escalation trial of ivuxolimab. Adults with locally advanced or metastatic head and neck squamous cell, hepatocellular, melanoma or renal cell carcinoma were enrolled in the trial. Before TCR sequencing, CD4+ T cells and CD8+ T cells were sorted from peripheral blood as separate populations.

Turning to this clone: Its target antigen remains unknown. No base-level quality is on record; no much larger clone is a single base apart.

The sequence came from an adult with an advanced solid tumor such as melanoma, head and neck, liver or kidney cancer. The material was CD4+ or CD8+ T cells sorted from blood, obtained in a trial of the OX40 agonist ivuxolimab. Rearrangement joined TRBV10-3 to TRBJ1-4; 6 matching bases give a weak D call of TRBD1. The CDR3 corresponds to CAISERGINEKLFF. In nucleotide form, the sequence is TGTGCCATCAGTGAAAGGGGGATCAATGAAAAACTGTTTTTT.